A single sample gave rise to the 9 T cell receptor beta chains below, sequenced in a study of CD8+ T cells in alopecia areata. Reverse transcription of extracted RNA yielded cDNA, which provided the sequencing template. The data were produced by immunoSEQ multiplex PCR, yet TCRdb's version contains in-frame clones alone and is incomplete. This table has around 160,000 clones, around 87% appearing once. This material consisted of CD8+ T cells sorted from blood, taken at week 0. The receptors shown here come from a human donor with alopecia areata.

V and J are TRBV5-6 and TRBJ2-2; the match to TRBD2 covers 12 bases. The junction had 4 bases not matched to a gene; V was cut back by 4 bases and J by 3 bases. From germline, CDR1 is SGHDT and CDR2 YYEEEE. CDR3 length: 16 amino acids. CDR3 protein: CASSLRLAGDTGELFF. The CDR3, as DNA: TGTGCCAGCAGCCTAAGACTAGCGGGGGACACCGGGGAGCTGTTTTTT.

This rearrangement joins TRBV7-2 to TRBJ2-7; TRBD1 aligns across 7 bases. Trimming cost V 1 base and J 4 bases; bases outside gene matches: 4. The V gene's germline CDR1 is SGHTA and CDR2 FQGNSA. This CDR3 is 14 amino acids long. The CDR3: CASSLEGRGYEQYF. The CDR3 DNA reads TGTGCCAGCAGCTTAGAGGGCAGGGGGTACGAGCAGTACTTC.

With respect to this clone: The same CDR3 arises from other DNA sequences in this sample as well. The chain links TRBV2 to TRBJ1-2, with TRBD1 identical over 7 bases. The junction had 4 bases not matched to a gene; V was cut back by 1 base and J by 5 bases. The CDR3 totals 14 residues. Germline loops: CDR1 SNHLY, CDR2 FYNNEI. The CDR3 region has the DNA TGTGCCAGCAGTGAAGGCAGGGGGGGTTATGGCTACACCTTC. Translation: CASSEGRGGYGYTF. Full variable domain (rest looked up from reference TRBV2 and TRBJ1-2): EPEVTQTPSHQVTQMGQEVILRCVPISNHLYFYWYRQILGQKVEFLVSFYNNEISEKSEIFDDQFSVERPDGSNFTLKIRSTKLEDSAMYFCASSEGRGGYGYTFGSGTRLTVV.

This chain links TRBV27 with TRBJ2-1, with TRBD2 matching over 11 bases. CDR1 is MNHEY, CDR2 SMNVEV, per germline (reference sequence). V shed 7 bases and J 3 bases; nucleotides not matched to a gene: 5. The CDR3 extends over 15 amino acids. The CDR3 DNA reads TGTGCCAGCATCGCCGGGACTAGCGGCTACAATGAGCAGTTCTTC. As protein: CASIAGTSGYNEQFF.

Details on this clone: Additional DNA sequences in this sample encode the identical CDR3. This chain joins TRBV5-1 and TRBJ2-7; possible D gene TRBD2, 5 bases. The CDR3 runs 13 residues. CDR1 SGHRS and CDR2 YFSETQ come from the germline V gene. Between the trimmed V and J ends, which lost 1 base and 0 bases, there was a span of 5 bases. The CDR3 loop reads CASSLTSSYEQYF. The CDR3 DNA reads TGCGCCAGCAGCTTGACTAGCTCCTACGAGCAGTACTTC. The full variable domain, with the rest looked up from reference TRBV5-1 and TRBJ2-7, is KAGVTQTPRYLIKTRGQQVTLSCSPISGHRSVSWYQQTPGQGLQFLFEYFSETQRNKGNFPGRFSGRQFSNSRSEMNVSTLELGDSALYLCASSLTSSYEQYFGPGTRLTVT.

CDR3 in amino acids: CASSSLRLGNDNEQFF. CDR3 nucleotide sequence: TGTGCCAGCAGTTCCCTTCGTTTAGGGAATGACAATGAGCAGTTCTTC. The chain couples TRBV6-5 to TRBJ2-1, with D unresolved. Germline lookup yields CDR1 MNHEY and CDR2 SVGAGI. V lost 4 bases to trimming and J lost 5 bases, with 18 bases between them. This CDR3 is 16 amino acids long.

This clone has only one observation. The chain recombines TRBV27 with TRBJ2-7; D remains ambiguous. This CDR3 has 11 amino acids. Germline V CDR1 and CDR2: MNHEY, SMNVEV (reference sequence). V lost 6 bases and J lost 5, with 8 bases in between. In nucleotides, the CDR3 is TGTGCCAGCAGCTTCGCGCACGAGCAGTACTTC. It specifies CASSFAHEQYF.

The V call is TRBV14, the J call TRBJ1-4, with 8 bases that match TRBD1. Germline V gene lookup returns CDR1 SGHDN and CDR2 FVKESK. Trimming removed 4 bases from V and 0 bases from J; junction bases left unmatched: 7. The CDR3 sequence is 17 residues long. CDR3 sequence (DNA): TGTGCCAGCAGCCCCTGGACAGGGCAGGCAACTAATGAAAAACTGTTTTTT. The encoded protein is CASSPWTGQATNEKLFF. Using reference TRBV14 and TRBJ1-4 for the parts outside the CDR3, the full variable domain is EAGVTQFPSHSVIEKGQTVTLRCDPISGHDNLYWYRRVMGKEIKFLLHFVKESKQDESGMPNNRFLAERTGGTYSTLKVQPAELEDSGVYFCASSPWTGQATNEKLFFGSGTQLSVL.

The V call is TRBV5-1, the J call TRBJ2-1, with 14 bases identical to TRBD2. CDR3 length: 15 amino acids. The V segment lost 3 bases and the J segment 6 bases; nucleotides outside the gene matches: 2. Germline assignment: CDR1 SGHRS and CDR2 YFSETQ. This CDR3 is CASSSGLAGANEQFF. The CDR3 nucleotides are TGCGCCAGCAGCTCGGGACTAGCGGGAGCCAATGAGCAGTTCTTC.